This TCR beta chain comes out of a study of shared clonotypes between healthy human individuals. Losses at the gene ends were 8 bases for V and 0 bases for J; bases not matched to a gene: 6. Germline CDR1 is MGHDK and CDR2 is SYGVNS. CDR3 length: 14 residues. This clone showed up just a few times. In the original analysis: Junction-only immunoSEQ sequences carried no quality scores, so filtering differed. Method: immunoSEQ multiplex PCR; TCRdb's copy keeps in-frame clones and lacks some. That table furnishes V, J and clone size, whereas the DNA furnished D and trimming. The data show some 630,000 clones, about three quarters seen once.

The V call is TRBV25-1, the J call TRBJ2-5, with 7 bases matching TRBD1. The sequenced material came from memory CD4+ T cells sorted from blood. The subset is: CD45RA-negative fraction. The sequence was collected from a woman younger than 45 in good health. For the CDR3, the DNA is TGTGCCAGCGTAGACAGGGCGTACCAAGAGACCCAGTACTTC. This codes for CASVDRAYQETQYF.